This TCR beta chain comes out of a study of blood T cell repertoires in COVID-19. In the study overall: Whether acute or convalescent, the COVID-19 samples came from the United States, Italy and Spain. PBMCs, B-cell-depleted T cells, or T cells provided the cDNA or gDNA that made up the material.

In the original workflow: Reference gene primer amplification gave nucleated cell count estimates. Profiling relied on immunoSEQ multiplex PCR, and the TCRdb table lists in-frame clones only, not all of them. That table is the source of V, J and clone size, and D and trimming were worked out from the DNA. Counted here are some 260,000 clones, around 79% occurring once; the ten biggest clones make up 3.3%. With 1 base removed from V and 8 bases from J, the gap between germline ends came to 15 bases. The CDR3 covers 15 residues. Germline V gene sequence: CDR1 SGHNT, CDR2 YENEEA. Sequenced input: peripheral blood. The rearrangement links TRBV11-3 to TRBJ2-1, with D perhaps TRBD2 (6 bases). The receptor's source is a woman of 80 years or more with acute or convalescent COVID-19. This CDR3 reads CASSLGSLAIDEQFF. CDR3 in DNA: TGTGCCAGCAGCTTAGGTAGTCTAGCGATCGATGAGCAGTTCTTC.